This T cell receptor (beta chain) came from a study of post-analysis software for immune sequencing data. Whole-study context: Recorded disease courses covered relapsing-remitting, secondary progressive and progressive-relapsing multiple sclerosis. Some patients had no subtype annotation. Whole-study results and caveats: Included in a set of roughly five TRBV segments more frequent in patients than controls were TRBV5-6, TRBV5-1 and TRBV20-1.

The CDR3 consists of 14 residues. Trimming shortened V by 0 bases and J by 1 base, and 10 bases separated the two germline ends. Germline CDR1 and CDR2: SQVTM and ANQGSEA. Tagging with unique molecular identifiers was a feature of the TCR beta cDNA libraries. TCRdb ran MiXCR on the PCR reads and lists one entry per CDR3 protein. The sample carries hundreds of thousands of distinct CDR3 sequences, 55% to 70% recorded once. With respect to this clonotype: Its antigen is undetermined.

This TCR was sampled from a girl between 2 and 10 years old with multiple sclerosis. Material: blood. This sequence joins TRBV29-1 and TRBJ2-7; no clear D gene. The CDR3 sequence: CSVEDVVGSYEQYF. The CDR3, as DNA: TGCAGCGTTGAAGATGTTGTCGGGTCCTACGAGCAGTACTTC.